The following is a T cell receptor (beta chain) sequence with its context. V gave up 5 bases and J gave up 8 bases; unmatched junction bases: 13. The CDR3 totals 16 residues. Germline loops: CDR1 SNHLY, CDR2 FYNNEI. The method was immunoSEQ multiplex PCR; TCRdb's version includes in-frame clones alone and lacks a portion of them. The sample lists about 130,000 clones, around 80% occurring once. These data originate in a study of cytotoxic CD8 clonotypes in ibrutinib-treated CLL. The sequence was obtained from a human donor with chronic lymphocytic leukemia. This chain uses TRBV2 with TRBJ2-3, with 10 bases that match TRBD2. Source: PBMCs, taken after 24 months of ibrutinib treatment. CDR3 bases: TGTGCCAGCAGTTCCCACCCAGCGGGGGGGCCTGGTACGCAGTATTTT. Protein: CASSSHPAGGPGTQYF.